This paragraph covers one T cell receptor (beta chain) sequence. What it recognizes is unknown. The assay was immunoSEQ multiplex PCR, and TCRdb's table has in-frame clones only and misses some. The sample lists roughly 52,000 clones, approximately 81% occurring once. Indicated time point: week 35, safety follow-up. Mutant IDH1 20-mer peptide, at 300 ug, made up each vaccine dose, with topical imiquimod. The record originates from a study of a mutant IDH1 vaccine in newly diagnosed glioma. The clonotype was recovered from a woman aged 18-29 years with glioma. The specimen was PBMCs, collected from a glioma patient whose treatment included an IDH1 peptide vaccine.

The CDR3 region is CASSRANRNTDTQYF. DNA of the CDR3: TGTGCCAGCAGCCGCGCGAACAGGAACACAGATACGCAGTATTTT. The chain links TRBV7-2 to TRBJ2-3; D may be TRBD1 (5 bases). The germline V gene has CDR1 SGHTA and CDR2 FQGNSA. Trimming removed 5 bases from V and 2 bases from J, with 14 bases in between. CDR3 size: 15 residues.